This T cell receptor (beta chain) was profiled in a study of cytomegalovirus exposure and HLA in healthy donors. Study conclusions and caveats: It was only CMV serostatus that was available as immune exposure information. Analyses of presence/absence relied on an assumption of roughly uniform sequencing depth across donors. HLA-A and HLA-B allele assignments for most subjects were reportedly predicted accurately using TCR beta sequences.

Primers included in the PCR were 60 Vbeta and 13 Jbeta primers. Profiled with immunoSEQ multiplex PCR; TCRdb holds only in-frame clones, not every one. Here the sample spans over 100,000 clones, over 75% being singletons. Healthy bone marrow donors made up the donors. With respect to this clone: Its antigen is not known.

There are 16 residues in the CDR3. Germline V gene data show CDR1 as MDHEN and CDR2 as SYDVKM. Trimming pared 2 bases from V and 0 bases from J, leaving 13 bases between. V gene TRBV28 combines with J gene TRBJ2-5; tentative D call: TRBD2 (5 bases). Sequences were obtained from PBMCs. This clonotype originated in a young woman in good health and CMV-seropositive. The CDR3 bases are TGTGCCAGCAGTTTACAGAGGTGGGAGTACCAAGAGACCCAGTACTTC. Its translation: CASSLQRWEYQETQYF.